This TCR beta chain was sequenced in a study of T-cell memory formation after mild COVID-19. The CDR3 is 11 amino acids. The germline V gene encodes CDR1 GTSNPN and CDR2 SVGIG (reference sequence). Trimming shortened V by 6 bases and J by 2 bases, and 7 bases separated the two germline ends. Only a few counts were recorded for this clonotype. TCRdb fed the 5' RACE reads into MiXCR, producing one record per CDR3 protein. The data hold hundreds of thousands of distinct CDR3 sequences, with 20% to 25% observed a single time. This rearrangement joins TRBV30 to TRBJ1-2, with D possibly matching TRBD1 (6 bases). Input material: PBMCs or a T cell subset sorted from them (not recorded which). This sequence was found in an adult woman who had mild COVID-19 (a few samples of this study predate the infection). Cell type and time point are not known. The CDR3 loop reads CACGQNYGYTF. The CDR3 DNA reads TGTGCCTGCGGACAGAACTATGGCTACACCTTC.